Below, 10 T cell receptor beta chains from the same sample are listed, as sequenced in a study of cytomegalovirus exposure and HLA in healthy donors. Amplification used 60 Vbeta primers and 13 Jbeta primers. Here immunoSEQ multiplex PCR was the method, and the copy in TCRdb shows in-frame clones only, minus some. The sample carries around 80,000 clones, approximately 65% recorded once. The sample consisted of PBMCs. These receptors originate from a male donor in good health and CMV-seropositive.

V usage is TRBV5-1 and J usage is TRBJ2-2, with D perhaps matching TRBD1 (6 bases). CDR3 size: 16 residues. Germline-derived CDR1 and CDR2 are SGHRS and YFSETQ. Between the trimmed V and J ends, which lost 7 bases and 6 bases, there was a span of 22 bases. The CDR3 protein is CASGPERQVGAGELFF. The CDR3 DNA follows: TGCGCCAGCGGGCCGGAACGACAGGTTGGGGCCGGGGAGCTGTTTTTT.

The chain's CDR3 is CASSQETGALYEQYF. CDR3 sequence (DNA): TGCGCCAGCAGCCAAGAGACAGGGGCCCTCTACGAGCAGTACTTC. The chain joins TRBV4-3 to TRBJ2-7; 8 bases match TRBD1. The CDR3 totals 15 residues. Trimming at V came to 0 bases and at J to 3 bases, leaving 4 bases not matched to a gene. Germline CDR1 LGHNA, CDR2 YSLEER.

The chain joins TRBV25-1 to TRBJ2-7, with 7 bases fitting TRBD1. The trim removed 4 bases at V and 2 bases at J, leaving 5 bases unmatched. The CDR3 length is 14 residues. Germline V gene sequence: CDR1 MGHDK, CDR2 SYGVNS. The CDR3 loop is CASSGDRITYEQYF. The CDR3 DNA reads TGTGCCAGCAGTGGGGACAGAATTACCTACGAGCAGTACTTC.

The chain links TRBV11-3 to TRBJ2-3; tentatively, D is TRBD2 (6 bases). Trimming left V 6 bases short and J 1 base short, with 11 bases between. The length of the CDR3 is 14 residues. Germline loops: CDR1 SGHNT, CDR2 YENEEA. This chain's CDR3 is CASSPGEGTDTQYF. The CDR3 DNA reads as TGTGCCAGCAGTCCGGGGGAGGGCACAGATACGCAGTATTTT.

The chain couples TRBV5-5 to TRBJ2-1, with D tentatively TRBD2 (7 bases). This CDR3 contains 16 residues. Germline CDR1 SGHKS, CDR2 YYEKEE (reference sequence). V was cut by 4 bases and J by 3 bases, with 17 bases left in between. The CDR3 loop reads CASSPRGQDLYNEQFF. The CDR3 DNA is TGTGCCAGCAGCCCGCGGGGGCAAGACCTCTACAATGAGCAGTTCTTC.

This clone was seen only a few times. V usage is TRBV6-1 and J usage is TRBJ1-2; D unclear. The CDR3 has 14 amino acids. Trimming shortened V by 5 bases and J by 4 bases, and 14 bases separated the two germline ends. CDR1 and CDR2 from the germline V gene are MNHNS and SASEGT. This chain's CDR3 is CASSPYGNAYGYTF. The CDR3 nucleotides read TGTGCCAGCAGTCCTTACGGGAATGCCTATGGCTACACCTTC.

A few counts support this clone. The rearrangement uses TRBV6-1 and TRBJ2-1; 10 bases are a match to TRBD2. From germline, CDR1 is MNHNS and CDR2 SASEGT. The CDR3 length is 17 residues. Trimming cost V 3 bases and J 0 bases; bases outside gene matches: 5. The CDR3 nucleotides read TGTGCCAGCAGTGAGCTAGCGGGGGTACGCTCCTACAATGAGCAGTTCTTC. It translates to CASSELAGVRSYNEQFF.

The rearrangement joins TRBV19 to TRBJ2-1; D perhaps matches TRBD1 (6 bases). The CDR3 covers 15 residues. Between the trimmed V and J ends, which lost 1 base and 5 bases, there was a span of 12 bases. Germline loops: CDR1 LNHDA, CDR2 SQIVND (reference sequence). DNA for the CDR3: TGTGCCAGTAGTATAGTACAGGGAAACAACAATGAGCAGTTCTTC. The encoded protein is CASSIVQGNNNEQFF.

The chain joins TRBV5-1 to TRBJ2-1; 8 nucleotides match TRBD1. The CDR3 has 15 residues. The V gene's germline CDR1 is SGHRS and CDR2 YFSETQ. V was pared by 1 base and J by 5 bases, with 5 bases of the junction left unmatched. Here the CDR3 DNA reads TGCGCCAGCAGCTTGCAGGGGGCGACAGACAATGAGCAGTTCTTC. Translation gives CASSLQGATDNEQFF.

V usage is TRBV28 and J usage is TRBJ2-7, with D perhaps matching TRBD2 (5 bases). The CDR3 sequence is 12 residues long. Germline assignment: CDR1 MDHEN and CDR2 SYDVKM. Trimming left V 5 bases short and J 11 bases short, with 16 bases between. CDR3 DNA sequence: TGTGCCAGCAGTACTATCCTAGCCTCCAAGTACTTC. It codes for CASSTILASKYF.